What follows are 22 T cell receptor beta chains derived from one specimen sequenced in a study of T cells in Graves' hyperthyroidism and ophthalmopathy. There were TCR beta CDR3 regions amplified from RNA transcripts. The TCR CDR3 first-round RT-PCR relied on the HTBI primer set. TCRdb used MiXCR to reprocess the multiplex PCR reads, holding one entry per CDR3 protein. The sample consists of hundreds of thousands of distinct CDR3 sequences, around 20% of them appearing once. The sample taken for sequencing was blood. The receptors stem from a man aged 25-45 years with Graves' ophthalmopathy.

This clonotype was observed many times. The CDR3 is CASSFGGILADEQYF. The CDR3 DNA is TGTGCCAGCAGTTTCGGAGGGATCCTGGCAGACGAGCAGTACTTC. The J gene is TRBJ2-7, the V gene TRBV11-2; a weak D match, TRBD2 (6 bases). V was cut by 6 bases and J by 5 bases, with 20 bases left in between. This CDR3 has 15 residues. Germline CDR1 reads SGHAT; CDR2 reads FQNNGV.

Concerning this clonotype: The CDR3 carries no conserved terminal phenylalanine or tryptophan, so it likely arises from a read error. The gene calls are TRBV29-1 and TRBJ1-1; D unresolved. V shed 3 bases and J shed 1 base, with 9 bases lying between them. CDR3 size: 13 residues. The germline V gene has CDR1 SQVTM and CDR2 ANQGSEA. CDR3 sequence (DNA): TGCAGCGTTGAGCGTGGGGAGAACACTGAAGCTTTCCTT. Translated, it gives CSVERGENTEAFL.

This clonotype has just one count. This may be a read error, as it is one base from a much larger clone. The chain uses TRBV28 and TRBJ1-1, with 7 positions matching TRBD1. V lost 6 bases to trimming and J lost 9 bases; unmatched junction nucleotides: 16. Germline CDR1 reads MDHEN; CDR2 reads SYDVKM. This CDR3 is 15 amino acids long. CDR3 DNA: TGTGCCAGCAGACCACAGGGGCCCCCTAGGAATAAAGCTTTCTTT. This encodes CASRPQGPPRNKAFF. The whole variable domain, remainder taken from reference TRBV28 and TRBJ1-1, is DVKVTQSSRYLVKRTGEKVFLECVQDMDHENMFWYRQDPGLGLRLIYFSYDVKMKEKGDIPEGYSVSREKKERFSLILESASTNQTSMYLCASRPQGPPRNKAFFGQGTRLTVV.

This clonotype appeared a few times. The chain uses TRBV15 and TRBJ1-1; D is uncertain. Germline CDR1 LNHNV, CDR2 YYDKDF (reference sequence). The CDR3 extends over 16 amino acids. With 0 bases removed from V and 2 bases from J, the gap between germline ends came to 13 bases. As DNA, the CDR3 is TGTGCCACCAGCAGAGAAGTTGGGCTTATAAACACTGAAGCTTTCTTT. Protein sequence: CATSREVGLINTEAFF.

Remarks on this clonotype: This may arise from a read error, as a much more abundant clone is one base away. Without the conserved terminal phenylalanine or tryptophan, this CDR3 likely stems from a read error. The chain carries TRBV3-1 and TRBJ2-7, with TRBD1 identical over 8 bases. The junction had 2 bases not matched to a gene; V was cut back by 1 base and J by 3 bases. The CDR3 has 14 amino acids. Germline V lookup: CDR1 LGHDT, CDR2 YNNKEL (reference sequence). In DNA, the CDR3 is TGTGCCAGCAGCCAAGGAGGACAGGGCTACGAGCAGTACCTC. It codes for CASSQGGQGYEQYL.

The CDR3 sequence is CSASRTGGSYEQYF. The CDR3 region has the DNA TGCAGTGCTAGTAGAACAGGGGGCTCCTACGAGCAGTACTTC. The chain joins TRBV20-1 to TRBJ2-7; 8 nucleotides line up with TRBD1. Germline CDR1 DFQATT, CDR2 SNEGSKA (reference sequence). V lost 3 bases, J lost 0 bases, and 4 bases stayed unmatched. CDR3 length: 14 amino acids.

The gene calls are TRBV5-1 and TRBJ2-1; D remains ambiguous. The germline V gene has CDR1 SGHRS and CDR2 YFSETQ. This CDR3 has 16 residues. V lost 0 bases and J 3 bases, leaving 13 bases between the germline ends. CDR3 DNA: TGCGCCAGCAGCTTGGCGGAAAAGTACCTCTACAATGAGCAGTTCTTC. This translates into CASSLAEKYLYNEQFF.

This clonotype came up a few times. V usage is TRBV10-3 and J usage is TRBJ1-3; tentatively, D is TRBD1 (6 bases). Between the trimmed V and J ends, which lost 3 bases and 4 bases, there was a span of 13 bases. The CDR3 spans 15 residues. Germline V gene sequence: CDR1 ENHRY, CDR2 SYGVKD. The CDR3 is CAISDGRGIGNTIYF. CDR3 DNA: TGTGCCATCAGTGACGGCAGGGGAATCGGAAACACCATATATTTT.

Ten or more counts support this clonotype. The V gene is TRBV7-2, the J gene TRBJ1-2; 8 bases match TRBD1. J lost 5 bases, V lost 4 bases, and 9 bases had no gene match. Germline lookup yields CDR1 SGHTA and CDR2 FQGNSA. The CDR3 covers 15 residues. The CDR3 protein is CASSSGPGQGYGYTF. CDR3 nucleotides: TGTGCCAGCAGCTCCGGACCAGGACAGGGTTATGGCTACACCTTC.

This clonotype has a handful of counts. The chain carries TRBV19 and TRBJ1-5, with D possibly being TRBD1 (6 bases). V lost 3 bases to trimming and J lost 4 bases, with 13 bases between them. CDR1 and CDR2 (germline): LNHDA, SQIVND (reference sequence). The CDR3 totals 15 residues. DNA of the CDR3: TGTGCCAGTAGTATTTCAGGGGCGGCAAATCAGCCCCAGCATTTT. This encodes CASSISGAANQPQHF.

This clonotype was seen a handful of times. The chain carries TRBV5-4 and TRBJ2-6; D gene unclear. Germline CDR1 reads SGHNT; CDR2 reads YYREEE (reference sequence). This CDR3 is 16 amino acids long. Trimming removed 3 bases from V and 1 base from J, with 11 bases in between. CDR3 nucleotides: TGTGCCAGCAGCTACCGCCGAGTGTCTGGGGCCAACGTCCTGACTTTC. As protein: CASSYRRVSGANVLTF.

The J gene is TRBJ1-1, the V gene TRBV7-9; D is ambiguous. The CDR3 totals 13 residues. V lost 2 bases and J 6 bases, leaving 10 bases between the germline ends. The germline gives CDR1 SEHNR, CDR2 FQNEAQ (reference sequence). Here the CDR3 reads CASSLLFSPEAFF. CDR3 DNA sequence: TGTGCCAGCAGCTTATTGTTTTCCCCTGAAGCTTTCTTT.

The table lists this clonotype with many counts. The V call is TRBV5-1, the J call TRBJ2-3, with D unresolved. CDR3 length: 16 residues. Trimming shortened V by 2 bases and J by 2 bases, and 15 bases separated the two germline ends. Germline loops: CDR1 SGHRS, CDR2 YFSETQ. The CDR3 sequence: CASSFEMLKDTDTQYF. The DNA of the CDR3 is TGCGCCAGCAGCTTCGAGATGTTGAAAGACACAGATACGCAGTATTTT.

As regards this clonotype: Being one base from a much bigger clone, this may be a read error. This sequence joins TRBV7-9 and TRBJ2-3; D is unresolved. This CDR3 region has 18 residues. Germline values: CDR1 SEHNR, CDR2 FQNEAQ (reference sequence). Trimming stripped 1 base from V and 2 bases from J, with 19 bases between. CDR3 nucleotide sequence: TGTGCCAGCAGCTTAGTGTCTCAGGTTGGAAGAAACACAGATACGCAGTATTTT. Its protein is CASSLVSQVGRNTDTQYF.

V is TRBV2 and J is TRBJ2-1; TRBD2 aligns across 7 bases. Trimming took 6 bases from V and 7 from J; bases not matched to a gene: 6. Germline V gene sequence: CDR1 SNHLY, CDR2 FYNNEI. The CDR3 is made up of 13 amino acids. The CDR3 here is CASSSPGGNEQFF. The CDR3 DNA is TGTGCCAGCAGCTCCCCCGGGGGGAATGAGCAGTTCTTC.

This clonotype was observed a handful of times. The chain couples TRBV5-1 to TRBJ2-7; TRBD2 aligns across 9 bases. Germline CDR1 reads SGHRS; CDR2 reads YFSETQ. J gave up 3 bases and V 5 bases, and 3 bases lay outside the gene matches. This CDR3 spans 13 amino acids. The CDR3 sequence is CASRETSGYEQYF. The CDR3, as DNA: TGCGCCAGCAGAGAGACTAGCGGCTACGAGCAGTACTTC.

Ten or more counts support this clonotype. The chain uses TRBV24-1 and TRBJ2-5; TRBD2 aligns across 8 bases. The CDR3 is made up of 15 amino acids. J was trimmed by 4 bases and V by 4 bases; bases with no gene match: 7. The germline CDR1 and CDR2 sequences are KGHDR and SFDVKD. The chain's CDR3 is CATSEHGTRRETQYF. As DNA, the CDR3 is TGTGCCACCAGTGAGCATGGGACTAGGAGAGAGACCCAGTACTTC.

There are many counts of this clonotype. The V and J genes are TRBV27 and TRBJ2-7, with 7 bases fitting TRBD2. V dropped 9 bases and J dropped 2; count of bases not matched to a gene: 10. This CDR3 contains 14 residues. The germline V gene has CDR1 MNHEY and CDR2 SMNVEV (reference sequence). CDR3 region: CASSRGAGTYEQYF. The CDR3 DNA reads TGTGCCAGTTCGAGGGGAGCGGGAACCTACGAGCAGTACTTC.

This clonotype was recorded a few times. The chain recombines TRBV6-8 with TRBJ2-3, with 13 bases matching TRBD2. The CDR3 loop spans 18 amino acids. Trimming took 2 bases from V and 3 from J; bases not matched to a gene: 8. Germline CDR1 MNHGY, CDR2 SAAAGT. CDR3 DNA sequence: TGTGCCAGCAGTTACCGTTCCGGGACTAGCGGGAATACAGATACGCAGTATTTT. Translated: CASSYRSGTSGNTDTQYF.

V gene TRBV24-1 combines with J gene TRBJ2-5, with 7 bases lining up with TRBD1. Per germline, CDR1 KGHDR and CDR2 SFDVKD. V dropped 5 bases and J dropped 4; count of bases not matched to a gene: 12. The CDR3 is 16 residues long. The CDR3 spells CATSAGTGVVGETQYF. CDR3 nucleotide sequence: TGTGCCACCAGTGCCGGAACAGGGGTGGTGGGAGAGACCCAGTACTTC.

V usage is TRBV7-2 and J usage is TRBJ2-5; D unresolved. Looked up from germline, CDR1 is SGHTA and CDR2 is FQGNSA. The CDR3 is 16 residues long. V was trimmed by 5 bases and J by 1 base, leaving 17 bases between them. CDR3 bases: TGTGCCAGCAGCGTGACGGGCCCCCTGGGCCAAGAGACCCAGTACTTC. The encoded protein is CASSVTGPLGQETQYF. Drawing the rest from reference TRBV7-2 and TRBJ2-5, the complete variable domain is GAGVSQSPSNKVTEKGKDVELRCDPISGHTALYWYRQSLGQGLEFLIYFQGNSAPDKSGLPSDRFSAERTGGSVSTLTIQRTQQEDSAVYLCASSVTGPLGQETQYFGPGTRLLVL.

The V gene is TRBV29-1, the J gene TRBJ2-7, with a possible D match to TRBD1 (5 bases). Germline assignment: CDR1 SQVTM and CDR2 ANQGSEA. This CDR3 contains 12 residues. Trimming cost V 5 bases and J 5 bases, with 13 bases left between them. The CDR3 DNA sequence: TGCAGCGTTCCGGGCAGGGCCAACGAGCAGTACTTC. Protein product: CSVPGRANEQYF.